This TCR beta chain was captured by sequencing in a study of identical twins' blood T cells. Study in general: Roughly six alpha and roughly six beta libraries together yielded some 50 million reads.

TCRdb analysed the 5' RACE reads with MiXCR anew, one entry per CDR3 protein. Altogether hundreds of thousands of distinct CDR3 sequences are present, around 30% being singletons, with the ten largest covering approximately 6.6%. The CDR3 runs to 16 residues. Germline V gives CDR1 SEHNR, CDR2 FQNEAQ (reference sequence). General observations from the study: Twins reportedly had markedly more similar V usage than unrelated donors, even among out-of-frame TCRbeta clonotypes.

On this clonotype: Its antigen is as yet unknown. The germline gene is not matched at one end of the junction; a read error may be the cause.

The sequence derives from a woman aged 18-49 years in good health. The sample consisted of PBMCs. This sequence joins TRBV7-9 and TRBJ1-3; no firm D call. For the CDR3, the DNA is TGTGCCAGCAGCGCAGACGGTCCTTTAATAGGAAACACCATGTATTTT. As protein: CASSADGPLIGNTMYF.